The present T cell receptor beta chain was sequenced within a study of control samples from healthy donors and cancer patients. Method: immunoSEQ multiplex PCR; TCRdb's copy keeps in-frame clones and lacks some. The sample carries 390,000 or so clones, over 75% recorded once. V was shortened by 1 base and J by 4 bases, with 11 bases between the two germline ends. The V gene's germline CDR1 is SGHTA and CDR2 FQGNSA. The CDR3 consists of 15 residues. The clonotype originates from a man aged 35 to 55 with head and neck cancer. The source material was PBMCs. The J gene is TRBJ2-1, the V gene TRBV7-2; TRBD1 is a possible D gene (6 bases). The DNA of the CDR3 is TGTGCCAGCAGCTTAGTAGGGACAACATACAATGAGCAGTTCTTC. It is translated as CASSLVGTTYNEQFF.